The sequence of this TCR beta chain was determined in a study of OX40 agonist ivuxolimab in advanced cancers. Overall study context: Patients were infused with ivuxolimab every 2 weeks at 0.01 to 10 mg/kg.

Study outcomes and limitations: Fewer expanded clones were found on average in CD4+ than in CD8+ T cells. There was clonal expansion of CD4+ and CD8+ blood T cells by week 6 at 0.1 to 3.0 mg/kg.

To note about this clone: Its matching antigen is unknown.

Blood samples were obtained at baseline, cycle 4 day 1, and cycle 7 day 1. V was pared by 1 base and J by 7 bases, with 13 bases of the junction left unmatched. The CDR3 has 17 amino acids. Germline V gene sequence: CDR1 SGHNT, CDR2 YYREEE (reference sequence). Using immunoSEQ multiplex PCR, the repertoire was profiled, and TCRdb retains in-frame clones only, with some absent. The sample lists 55,000 to 80,000 clones; roughly 90% were seen once. The sample consisted of CD4+ or CD8+ T cells sorted from blood, taken in a trial of the OX40 agonist ivuxolimab. The sequence came from an adult with an advanced solid tumor such as melanoma, head and neck, liver or kidney cancer. The J gene is TRBJ1-2, the V gene TRBV5-4; TRBD1 matches at 10 bases. The CDR3 sequence: CASSLLGDRGEGSGYTF. CDR3 in DNA: TGTGCCAGCAGCTTGCTGGGGGACAGGGGAGAAGGGAGTGGCTACACCTTC.